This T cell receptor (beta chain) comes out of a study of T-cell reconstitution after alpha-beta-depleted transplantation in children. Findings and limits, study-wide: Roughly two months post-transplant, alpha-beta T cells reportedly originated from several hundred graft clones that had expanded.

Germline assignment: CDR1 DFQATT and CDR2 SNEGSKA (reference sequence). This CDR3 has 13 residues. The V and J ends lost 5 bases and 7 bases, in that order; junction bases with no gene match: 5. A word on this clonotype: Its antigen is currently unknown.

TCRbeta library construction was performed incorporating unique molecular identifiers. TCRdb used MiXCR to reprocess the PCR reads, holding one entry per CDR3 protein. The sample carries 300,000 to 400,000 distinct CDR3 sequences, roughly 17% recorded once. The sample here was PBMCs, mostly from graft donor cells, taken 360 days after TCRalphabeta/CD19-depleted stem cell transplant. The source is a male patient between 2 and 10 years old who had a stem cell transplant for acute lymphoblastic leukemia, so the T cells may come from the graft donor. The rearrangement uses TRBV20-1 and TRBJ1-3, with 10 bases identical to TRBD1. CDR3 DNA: TGCAGTGCTCGGGACAGGGGATCTAACACCATATATTTT. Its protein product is CSARDRGSNTIYF.